This record looks at one T cell receptor (beta chain) sequence and its context. This receptor's antigen is unknown. The record has no base qualities; no much larger clone is one base away. The sample's treatment or condition label, decoded: live attenuated yellow fever vaccine strain. At each blood-draw timepoint, two biological replicates of bulk PBMCs were collected. PBMCs were isolated from peripheral blood using a standard Ficoll-Paque protocol. TriZol was used to extract RNA from bulk PBMCs, CD4 and CD8 fractions, and dextramer-positive and dextramer-negative fractions. The record originates from a study of T cells after yellow fever vaccination (dated by TCRdb to about 2019). Regarding the study in general: The SMART-Seq v4 Ultra Low Input RNA kit was used to prepare libraries from fractions with low cell numbers. Blood was drawn at multiple timepoints before and after primary and secondary immunization, with bulk PBMC replicates and cell subsets isolated. Two healthy male donors made up the cohort, one aged 18 to 29 years and the other aged 30 to 40 years. To track T-cell clones before and after primary and booster YFV17D yellow fever vaccination, bulk TCR alpha and beta repertoires were sequenced longitudinally. Summary of the overall study and its limitations: A small fraction of clonotypes showed up in both the CD4 and CD8 compartments, probably as a result of convergent recombination. Because abundant contaminating clonotypes from the bulk population could be contained in FACS-sorted repertoires, computational filtering was required. Compared with the primary T-cell response, the secondary T-cell response was weaker but faster, peaking on day 5 rather than day 15. After the booster, most of the clones that had expanded following primary vaccination were detected again (around 97% of CD4 and 85% to 90% of CD8), which suggests that memory was broadly maintained. The study included only a couple of donors, which limits how far the findings can be generalized.

Synthesis of TCR cDNA relied on 5'RACE template switching, a step that introduced a universal primer site along with unique molecular identifiers. Priming of cDNA synthesis was performed from both the TCR alpha and TCR beta constant segments. Two PCR steps were used to amplify libraries, with sample barcodes and sequencing adapters being added in the second step. Sequencing of the libraries was done on either Illumina HiSeq 2500 (2x100 bp) or NovaSeq (2x150 bp). The authors processed their data as follows. MIGEC was used to demultiplex reads and collapse the reads into UMI consensus sequences, and MiXCR was used for V(D)J alignment. Vaccine-responding clonotypes were identified with edgeR using replicate PBMC samples, with FDR below 0.01 and a log2 fold change above 5 up to day 15 being required. Each bulk clonotype received a CD4 or CD8 identity based on whether the sequenced CD4 or CD8 repertoire contained that clonotype at higher abundance. The public reads were quality trimmed at Q25 with fastp and then assembled into clones with MiXCR by TCRdb, keeping productive beta chains. Every CDR3 protein is listed once, alongside the most common genes and DNA of its rows. Here the V and J calls rest on TCRdb's processing, not on the authors' analysis. This sample comprises hundreds of thousands of distinct CDR3 sequences, about 8.7% of them detected only once. The ten largest account for more than 15% of the sample.

Reading the germline V gene (reference sequence) gives CDR1 SEHNR and CDR2 FQNEAQ. Trimming takes 5 bases from V and 7 bases from J, and the germline ends sit 20 bases apart. Measured from the cysteine to the phenylalanine, the CDR3 is 15 residues long. Only the CDR3 DNA stays, 45 bases, in frame from base 1. This receptor was obtained from a man aged 18 to 30 who received the YFV17D yellow fever vaccine. This specimen was PBMCs, taken on the day of the first yellow fever vaccination. The sequence links TRBV7-9 to TRBJ2-5; the D call is tentative, TRBD1 or TRBD2, as each matches 5 bases. Read as DNA, the sequence is TGTGCCAGCAGCGTATTAGGAGGTTCTGGGGGGACCCAGTACTTC. This yields the protein CASSVLGGSGGTQYF.